This TCR beta chain was obtained from a study of blood T cell repertoires in COVID-19. About the research overall: The United States, Italy and Spain were the sources of the acute and convalescent COVID-19 samples. T cells, B-cell-depleted T cells, or PBMCs provided the cDNA or gDNA that served as material.

The CDR3 runs to 12 residues. V was trimmed by 1 base and J by 14 bases, leaving 14 bases between them. The germline CDR1 and CDR2 sequences are SGHTA and FQGNSA. Per the original data handling: Estimates of nucleated cell counts were drawn from the amplification of reference gene primers. Libraries were prepared by immunoSEQ multiplex PCR; TCRdb keeps only in-frame clonotypes and omits some of them. The V and J calls and clone size are taken from that table; D and trimming were inferred from the DNA. The sample lists 40,000 or so clones, 88% occurring once. The rearrangement uses TRBV7-2 and TRBJ1-1; D is possibly TRBD1 (6 bases). The TCR originated in a human donor in a cohort sampled during active COVID-19. Sequenced sample: peripheral blood. Here the CDR3 DNA reads TGTGCCAGCAGCTTAGACGGGGGGCAATGCTTCTTT. Amino acid sequence: CASSLDGGQCFF.